The source of this T cell receptor (beta chain) is a study of T cells in tuberculosis. General study results and limits: Smaller distances to GMM-specific TCRs suggested their expansion in active tuberculosis. The TCR-beta difference was not significant; alpha differences partly reflected length.

Trimming cost V 6 bases and J 4 bases; bases outside gene matches: 6. The CDR3 covers 14 residues. Germline V gene lookup returns CDR1 MGHDK and CDR2 SYGVNS. With regard to this clone: Its antigen is not known.

Time point denoted: new active TB diagnosis, blood taken before or within 7 days of starting treatment. Some clones are missing from TCRdb's copy, which holds only in-frame ones; the method was immunoSEQ multiplex PCR. The sample consists of 25,000 to 35,000 clones, about 82% of them appearing once. This specimen was PBMCs, taken at tuberculosis diagnosis. The genes are TRBV25-1 and TRBJ2-5; 9 bases agree with TRBD1. This TCR came from an adult with tuberculosis. CDR3 bases: TGTGCCAGCAGCGGTAACAGGGGGCGAGAGACCCAGTACTTC. Translating it yields CASSGNRGRETQYF.